This is a list of T cell receptor beta chains from one sample in a study of blood T cell repertoires in COVID-19. The method was immunoSEQ multiplex PCR; TCRdb's version includes in-frame clones alone and lacks a portion of them. The table records about 480,000 clones, 88% of them present only once. The sequencing input was PBMCs or T cells enriched from blood (not recorded which). These receptors came from a woman aged 40-49 years who had recovered from COVID-19. Each CDR3 is given with its conserved first and last residue. The order of the fields is V gene, D gene, J gene, clone size, CDR3 protein, CDR3 DNA. The D gene is left open where the match is weak. Clone sizes are given selectively: once, few, many, or a class where the clone is expanded.

TRBV19,NA,TRBJ2-7,NA,CASSPPGHGEQYF,TGTGCCAGTAGTCCACCGGGACATGGCGAGCAGTACTTC
TRBV15,TRBD1,TRBJ2-7,NA,CATSSRAQDRGYREQYF,TGTGCCACCAGCTCTAGAGCCCAGGACAGGGGTTATCGGGAGCAGTACTTC
TRBV7-8,NA,TRBJ1-6,NA,CASSSPQASYNSPLHF,TGTGCCAGCAGCTCCCCCCAAGCCTCCTATAATTCACCCCTCCACTTT
TRBV30,NA,TRBJ1-1,NA,CAWTGDPTPEAFF,TGTGCCTGGACCGGAGACCCTACCCCTGAAGCTTTCTTT
TRBV9,TRBD1,TRBJ1-1,NA,CAGGQHGHITEAFF,TGTGCCGGGGGACAGCATGGCCACATCACTGAAGCTTTCTTT
TRBV7-2,TRBD1,TRBJ1-1,NA,CASSSTGVNTEAFF,TGTGCCAGCAGCTCCACAGGGGTGAACACTGAAGCTTTCTTT
TRBV4-3,NA,TRBJ2-1,NA,CASSHLGGNDEQFF,TGCGCCAGCAGCCATCTCGGGGGAAACGATGAGCAGTTCTTC
TRBV15,NA,TRBJ2-1,NA,CATSRGQTRASYNEQFF,TGTGCCACCAGCAGGGGCCAGACGCGGGCATCCTACAATGAGCAGTTCTTC
TRBV18,NA,TRBJ2-2,NA,CASSPDSYTGELFF,TGTGCCAGCTCACCGGACTCTTACACCGGGGAGCTGTTTTTT
TRBV28,NA,TRBJ1-1,NA,CASSYRSMNTEAFF,TGTGCCAGCAGTTACAGGAGCATGAACACTGAAGCTTTCTTT
TRBV27,NA,TRBJ2-2,NA,CASSASANTGELFF,TGTGCCAGCAGTGCCTCAGCGAACACCGGGGAGCTGTTTTTT
TRBV7-9,TRBD2,TRBJ2-1,once,CASRRLAGKYNEQFF,TGTGCCAGCAGACGTCTAGCGGGCAAGTACAATGAGCAGTTCTTC
TRBV18,NA,TRBJ2-7,once,CASSPRPGTYEQYF,TGTGCCAGCTCACCCCGCCCAGGGACCTACGAGCAGTACTTC
TRBV6-5,TRBD1,TRBJ2-1,once,CASKQGAYNEQFF,TGTGCCAGCAAACAGGGGGCCTACAATGAGCAGTTCTTC
TRBV9,TRBD1,TRBJ2-3,NA,CASSVVGQLTDTQYF,TGTGCCAGCAGCGTAGTGGGACAGCTCACAGATACGCAGTATTTT
TRBV5-4,TRBD2,TRBJ2-3,NA,CASRISSGSTDTQYF,TGTGCCAGCAGAATCTCTAGCGGGAGCACAGATACGCAGTATTTT
TRBV9,TRBD2,TRBJ2-3,NA,CASNPGLAGALGTQYF,TGTGCCAGCAACCCTGGACTAGCGGGAGCGTTGGGTACGCAGTATTTT
TRBV27,TRBD1,TRBJ1-6,once,CASSRTGRYASPLHF,TGTGCCAGCAGTCGGACAGGGAGGTATGCTTCACCCCTCCACTTT
TRBV11-3,NA,TRBJ2-3,NA,CASSHRTGRGTDTQYF,TGTGCCAGCAGCCACCGGACAGGGAGGGGCACAGATACGCAGTATTTT
TRBV5-1,TRBD1,TRBJ2-3,NA,CASSFNRGLVTDTQYF,TGCGCCAGCAGCTTTAACAGGGGGCTCGTAACAGATACGCAGTATTTT
TRBV6-5,TRBD2,TRBJ2-1,NA,CASSPTSGSDEQFF,TGTGCCAGCAGTCCGACTAGCGGGAGTGATGAGCAGTTCTTC
TRBV5-1,NA,TRBJ1-2,NA,CASSLDHSYGYTF,TGCGCCAGCAGCCTGGACCACTCCTATGGCTACACCTTC
TRBV5-4,TRBD2,TRBJ2-7,NA,CASRPAGGVPEQYF,TGTGCCAGCAGACCAGCGGGGGGAGTCCCCGAGCAGTACTTC
TRBV11-3,NA,TRBJ1-1,NA,CASSFRGTEAFF,TGTGCCAGCAGCTTCAGGGGAACTGAAGCTTTCTTT
TRBV21-1,NA,TRBJ2-1,NA,CASSKFRGTPISEQFF,TGTGCCAGCAGCAAATTTAGGGGGACCCCTATCAGCGAGCAGTTCTTC
TRBV29-1,NA,TRBJ1-1,NA,CSVVRGLNTEAFF,TGCAGCGTTGTACGGGGTTTGAACACTGAAGCTTTCTTT
TRBV5-1,TRBD1,TRBJ2-7,NA,CASSPQGQGVDEQYF,TGCGCCAGCAGCCCGCAGGGACAGGGAGTCGACGAGCAGTACTTC
TRBV10-1,TRBD2,TRBJ2-1,NA,CASSEASGTYSEQFF,TGCGCCAGCAGTGAGGCTAGCGGGACCTACAGTGAGCAGTTCTTC
TRBV24-1,NA,TRBJ2-1,NA,CATSDPFPNEQFF,TGTGCCACCAGTGACCCATTCCCAAATGAGCAGTTCTTC
TRBV7-9,NA,TRBJ2-1,once,CASSLSGSSYNEQFF,TGTGCCAGCAGCTTAAGTGGTAGCTCCTACAATGAGCAGTTCTTC
TRBV5-1,NA,TRBJ1-6,NA,CASSERGSSYNSPLHF,TGCGCCAGCAGCGAGAGGGGGAGCTCCTATAATTCACCCCTCCACTTT
TRBV30,NA,TRBJ1-5,NA,CAWTTRGQPQHF,TGTGCCTGGACAACAAGGGGTCAGCCCCAGCATTTT
TRBV10-1,NA,TRBJ1-2,NA,CASSEGSYGYTF,TGCGCCAGCAGTGAAGGGAGCTATGGCTACACCTTC
TRBV4-1,TRBD2,TRBJ2-7,few,CASSLGLAGYYEQYF,TGCGCCAGCAGCCTCGGACTAGCGGGATACTACGAGCAGTACTTC
TRBV12-3/TRBV12-4,NA,TRBJ2-7,once,CASSLLGVYEQYF,TGTGCCAGCAGTTTATTGGGAGTCTACGAGCAGTACTTC
TRBV3-1/TRBV3-2,TRBD2,TRBJ2-5,NA,CASSLSSGRGETQYF,TGTGCCAGCAGTCTTTCTAGCGGGAGAGGAGAGACCCAGTACTTC
TRBV4-1,TRBD2,TRBJ2-3,NA,CASSRGLVGDTQYF,TGCGCCAGCAGCCGCGGACTAGTGGGGGATACGCAGTATTTT
TRBV5-1,TRBD2,TRBJ2-1,NA,CASSLEAGAIYNEQFF,TGCGCCAGCAGCTTGGAGGCGGGAGCGATCTACAATGAGCAGTTCTTC
TRBV7-2,TRBD1,TRBJ2-7,NA,CASSATGHPGYEQYF,TGTGCCAGCAGCGCGACAGGGCATCCTGGCTACGAGCAGTACTTC
TRBV3-1/TRBV3-2,TRBD2,TRBJ2-5,few,CASTPGTSGRASQETQYF,TGTGCCAGCACGCCCGGGACTAGCGGGAGGGCCTCCCAAGAGACCCAGTACTTC
TRBV7-2,NA,TRBJ2-5,NA,CASSVRDYQETQYF,TGTGCCAGCAGCGTCCGGGACTACCAAGAGACCCAGTACTTC
TRBV14,TRBD2,TRBJ2-1,few,CASSPPSGRAFYNEQFF,TGTGCCAGCAGCCCCCCTAGCGGGAGGGCCTTTTACAATGAGCAGTTCTTC
TRBV5-6,NA,TRBJ2-5,NA,CASSLGLGGRETQYF,TGTGCCAGCAGCTTGGGACTAGGGGGCCGGGAGACCCAGTACTTC
TRBV7-9,TRBD1,TRBJ2-7,NA,CASSPTGLEQYF,TGTGCCAGCAGCCCGACAGGGTTGGAGCAGTACTTC
TRBV2,TRBD1,TRBJ1-6,few,CASRGDRADNSPLHF,TGTGCCAGCAGAGGGGACAGGGCGGATAATTCACCCCTCCACTTT
TRBV7-6,NA,TRBJ1-1,NA,CASSSAGLGVNTEAFF,TGTGCCAGCAGCTCGGCGGGGTTGGGTGTGAACACTGAAGCTTTCTTT